The clone carrying this T cell receptor beta chain was recorded once. No antigen is known for it. Patients got ipilimumab 1 mg/kg beginning 14 to 28 days post-transplant. Dosing: nivolumab 3 mg/kg IV, weeks 1, 4, 7, 10, then every two weeks to week 26. These data originate in a study of ipilimumab plus nivolumab after autologous stem cell transplantation. On the study more broadly: A median of roughly eight nivolumab and 5 ipilimumab doses were given. Study-level findings and limits: Authors suggest TCR repertoire, Treg phenotype and gut microbiota support further study.

The data were produced by immunoSEQ multiplex PCR, yet TCRdb's version contains in-frame clones alone and is incomplete. The table has some 45,000 clones, over 75% seen once. The germline gives CDR1 MRHNA, CDR2 SNTAGT. This CDR3 is 13 amino acids long. The sequence was collected from a male donor with multiple myeloma. This material consisted of PBMCs, taken in a trial of ipilimumab plus nivolumab as post-transplant consolidation. The gene calls are TRBV6-4 and TRBJ2-5; possibly TRBD1 or TRBD2 for D (6 bases each). TRBJ2-7 matches the DNA end more closely, so the J call is doubtful. The CDR3 bases are TGTGCCAGCAGCCGGGACGGGGGCCACGAGCAGTACTTC. It is translated as CASSRDGGHEQYF.